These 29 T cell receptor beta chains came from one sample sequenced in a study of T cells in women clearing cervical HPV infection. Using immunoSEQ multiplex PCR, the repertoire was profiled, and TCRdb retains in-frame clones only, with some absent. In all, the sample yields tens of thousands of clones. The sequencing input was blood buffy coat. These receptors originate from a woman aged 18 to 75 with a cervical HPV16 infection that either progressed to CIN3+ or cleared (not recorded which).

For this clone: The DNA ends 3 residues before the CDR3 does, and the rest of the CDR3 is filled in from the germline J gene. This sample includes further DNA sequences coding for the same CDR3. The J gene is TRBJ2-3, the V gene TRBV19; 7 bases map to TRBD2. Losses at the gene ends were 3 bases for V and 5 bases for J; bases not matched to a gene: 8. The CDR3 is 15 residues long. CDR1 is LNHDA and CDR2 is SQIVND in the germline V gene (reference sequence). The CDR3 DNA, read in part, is TGTGCCAGTAGTATCCAACGGGGGGTTGGAGATACG. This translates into CASSIQRGVGDT. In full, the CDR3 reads CASSIQRGVGDTQYF.

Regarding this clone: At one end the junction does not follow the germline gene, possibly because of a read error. The part of the CDR3 DNA that was read is TGTGCCAGCTCAGGGGGGGTCCCAGAGACG. This codes for CASSGGVPET. The whole CDR3 protein reads CASSGGVPETQYF. The genes are TRBV18 and TRBJ2-3; the match to TRBD2 covers 7 bases. The read finishes 3 residues shy of the CDR3 end, and the germline J gene is used to complete it. The CDR3 totals 13 residues. Germline lookup yields CDR1 KGHSH and CDR2 LQKENI.

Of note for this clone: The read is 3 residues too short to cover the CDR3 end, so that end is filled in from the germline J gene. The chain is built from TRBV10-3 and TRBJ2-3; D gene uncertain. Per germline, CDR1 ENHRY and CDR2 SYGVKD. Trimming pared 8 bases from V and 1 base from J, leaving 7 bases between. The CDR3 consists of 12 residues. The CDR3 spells CAIESGTDTQYF. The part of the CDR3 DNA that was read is TGTGCCATCGAATCGGGCACAGATACG.

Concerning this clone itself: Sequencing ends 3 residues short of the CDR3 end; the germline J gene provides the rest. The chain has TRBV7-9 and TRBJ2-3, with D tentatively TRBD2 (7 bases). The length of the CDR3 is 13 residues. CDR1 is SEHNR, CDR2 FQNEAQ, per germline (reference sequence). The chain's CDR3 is CASSLGGHQPQYF. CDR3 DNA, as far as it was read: TGTGCCAGCAGCTTGGGGGGGCATCAGCCG.

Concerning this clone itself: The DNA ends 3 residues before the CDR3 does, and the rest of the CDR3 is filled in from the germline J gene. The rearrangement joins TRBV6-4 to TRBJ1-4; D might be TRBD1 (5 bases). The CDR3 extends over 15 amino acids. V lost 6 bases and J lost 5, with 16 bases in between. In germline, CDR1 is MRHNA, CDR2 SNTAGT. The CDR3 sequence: CASRGTAGENEKLFF. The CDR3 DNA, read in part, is TGTGCCAGCAGGGGTACGGCGGGGGAGAATGAAAAA.

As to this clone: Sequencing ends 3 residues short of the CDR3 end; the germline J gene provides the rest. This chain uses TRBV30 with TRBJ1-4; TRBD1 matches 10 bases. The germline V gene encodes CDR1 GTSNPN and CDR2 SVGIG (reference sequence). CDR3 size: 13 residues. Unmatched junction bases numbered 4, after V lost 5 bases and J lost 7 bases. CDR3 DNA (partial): TGTGCCTGGGGGACAGGGGTTTCTGAAAAA. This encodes CAWGTGVSEK. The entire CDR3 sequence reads CAWGTGVSEKLFF.

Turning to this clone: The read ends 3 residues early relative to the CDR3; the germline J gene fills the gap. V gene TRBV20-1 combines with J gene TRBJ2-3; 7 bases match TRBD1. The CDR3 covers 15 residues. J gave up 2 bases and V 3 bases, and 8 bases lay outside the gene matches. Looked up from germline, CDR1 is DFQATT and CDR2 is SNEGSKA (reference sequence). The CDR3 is CSASLSQGVTDTQYF. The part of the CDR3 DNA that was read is TGCAGTGCTAGTCTTTCCCAGGGGGTCACAGATACG.

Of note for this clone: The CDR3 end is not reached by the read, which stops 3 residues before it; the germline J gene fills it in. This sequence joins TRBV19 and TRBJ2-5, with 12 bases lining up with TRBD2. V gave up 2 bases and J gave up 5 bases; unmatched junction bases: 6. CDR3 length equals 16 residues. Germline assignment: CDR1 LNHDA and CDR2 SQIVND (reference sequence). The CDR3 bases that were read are TGTGCCAGTAGTATAAGACTAGCGGGAGATGGGGAGACC. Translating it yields CASSIRLAGDGET. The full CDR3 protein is CASSIRLAGDGETQYF.

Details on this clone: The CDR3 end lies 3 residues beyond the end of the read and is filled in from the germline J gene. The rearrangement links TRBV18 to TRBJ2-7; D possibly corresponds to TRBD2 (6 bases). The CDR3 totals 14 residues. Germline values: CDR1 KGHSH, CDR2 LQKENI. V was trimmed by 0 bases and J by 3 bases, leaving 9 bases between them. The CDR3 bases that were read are TGTGCCAGCTCACCACCTAGCGGAATCTACGAG. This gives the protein CASSPPSGIYE. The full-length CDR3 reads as CASSPPSGIYEQYF.

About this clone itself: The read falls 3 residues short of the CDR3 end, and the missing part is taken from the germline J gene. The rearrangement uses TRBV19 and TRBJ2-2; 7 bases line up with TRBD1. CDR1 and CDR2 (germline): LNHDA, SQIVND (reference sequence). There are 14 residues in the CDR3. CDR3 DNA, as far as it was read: TGTGCCAGTAGTATACAAGGGGGCCCTGAAAAG. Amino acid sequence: CASSIQGGPEK. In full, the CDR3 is CASSIQGGPEKLFF.

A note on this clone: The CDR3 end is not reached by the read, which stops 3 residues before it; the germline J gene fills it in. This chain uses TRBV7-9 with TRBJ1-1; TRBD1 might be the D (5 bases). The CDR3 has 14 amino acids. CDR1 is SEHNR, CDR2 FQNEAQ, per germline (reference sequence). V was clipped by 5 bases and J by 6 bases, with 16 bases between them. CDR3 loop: CASSRGIRGAEAFF. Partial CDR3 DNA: TGTGCCAGCAGCCGGGGCATCCGCGGGGCTGAA.

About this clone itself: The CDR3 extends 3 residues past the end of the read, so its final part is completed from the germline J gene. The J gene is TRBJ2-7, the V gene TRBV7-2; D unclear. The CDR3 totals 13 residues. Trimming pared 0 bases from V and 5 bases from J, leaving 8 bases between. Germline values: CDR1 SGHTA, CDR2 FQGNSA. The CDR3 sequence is CASSLATSHEQYF. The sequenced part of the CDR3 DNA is TGTGCCAGCAGCTTAGCGACATCCCACGAG.

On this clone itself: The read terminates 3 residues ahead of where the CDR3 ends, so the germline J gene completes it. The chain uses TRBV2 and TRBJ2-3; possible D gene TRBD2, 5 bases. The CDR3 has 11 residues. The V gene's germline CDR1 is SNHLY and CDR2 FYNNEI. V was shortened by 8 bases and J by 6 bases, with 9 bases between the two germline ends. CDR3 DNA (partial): TGTGCCAGCGCTGGCGGGGATACG. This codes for CASAGGDT. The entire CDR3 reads CASAGGDTQYF.

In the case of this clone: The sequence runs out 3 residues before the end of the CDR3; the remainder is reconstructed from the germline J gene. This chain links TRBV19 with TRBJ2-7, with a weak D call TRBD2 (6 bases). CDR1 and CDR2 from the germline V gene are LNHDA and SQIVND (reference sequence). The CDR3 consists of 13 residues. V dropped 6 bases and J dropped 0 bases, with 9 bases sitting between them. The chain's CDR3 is CASSRGFSYEQYF. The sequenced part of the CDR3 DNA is TGTGCCAGTAGCCGGGGGTTCTCCTACGAG. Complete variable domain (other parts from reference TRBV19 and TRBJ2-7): DGGITQSPKYLFRKEGQNVTLSCEQNLNHDAMYWYRQDPGQGLRLIYYSQIVNDFQKGDIAEGYSVSREKKESFPLTVTSAQKNPTAFYLCASSRGFSYEQYFGPGTRLTVT.

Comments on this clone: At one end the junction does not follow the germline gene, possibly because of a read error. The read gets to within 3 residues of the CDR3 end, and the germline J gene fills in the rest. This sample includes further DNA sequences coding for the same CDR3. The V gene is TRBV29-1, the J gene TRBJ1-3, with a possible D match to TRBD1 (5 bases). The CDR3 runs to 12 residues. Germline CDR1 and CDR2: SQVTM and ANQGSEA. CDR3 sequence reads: CSVNQGGNTIYF. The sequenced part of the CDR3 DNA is TGCAGCGTCAATCAGGGAGGAAACACA.

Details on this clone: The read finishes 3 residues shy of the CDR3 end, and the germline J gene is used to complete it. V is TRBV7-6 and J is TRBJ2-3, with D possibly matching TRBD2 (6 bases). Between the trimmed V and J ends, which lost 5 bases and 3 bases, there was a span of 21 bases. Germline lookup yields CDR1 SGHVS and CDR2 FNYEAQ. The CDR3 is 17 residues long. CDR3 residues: CASSLIAAGRVTDTQYF. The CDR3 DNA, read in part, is TGTGCCAGCAGCCTTATAGCGGCGGGCAGGGTTACAGATACG.

The CDR3 bases that were read are TGCAGCGTTGAGGGGGCCCAGGGCCGC. This encodes CSVEGAQGR. The CDR3 reads in full as CSVEGAQGRYTF. The gene calls are TRBV29-1 and TRBJ1-2; a weak D match, TRBD1 (6 bases). Sequencing ends 3 residues short of the CDR3 end; the germline J gene provides the rest. The CDR3 sequence is 12 residues long. Germline CDR1 is SQVTM and CDR2 is ANQGSEA.

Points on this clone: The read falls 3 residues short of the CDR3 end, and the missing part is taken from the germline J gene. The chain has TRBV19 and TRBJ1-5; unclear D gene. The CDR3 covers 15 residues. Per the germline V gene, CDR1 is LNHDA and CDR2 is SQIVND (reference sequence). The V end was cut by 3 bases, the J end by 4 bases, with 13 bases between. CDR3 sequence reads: CASSMSRAKNQPQHF. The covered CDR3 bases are TGTGCCAGTAGTATGAGCCGAGCCAAGAATCAGCCC.

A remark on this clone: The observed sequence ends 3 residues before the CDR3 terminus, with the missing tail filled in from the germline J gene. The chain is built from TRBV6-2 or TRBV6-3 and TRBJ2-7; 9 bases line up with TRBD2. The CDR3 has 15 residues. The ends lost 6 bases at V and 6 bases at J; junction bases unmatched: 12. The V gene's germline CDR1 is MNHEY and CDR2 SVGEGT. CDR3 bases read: TGTGCCAGCAGGTCCTTTAGCGGGAGTGAGGGCGAG. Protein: CASRSFSGSEGE. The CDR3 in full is CASRSFSGSEGEQYF.

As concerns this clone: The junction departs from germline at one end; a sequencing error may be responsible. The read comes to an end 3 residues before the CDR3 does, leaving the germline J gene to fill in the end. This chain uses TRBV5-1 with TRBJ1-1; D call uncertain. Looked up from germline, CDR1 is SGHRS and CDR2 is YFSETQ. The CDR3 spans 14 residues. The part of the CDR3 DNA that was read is TGCGCCAGCACCTTGGAAGGTTTGAACACTGAA. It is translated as CASTLEGLNTE. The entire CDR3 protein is CASTLEGLNTEAFF.

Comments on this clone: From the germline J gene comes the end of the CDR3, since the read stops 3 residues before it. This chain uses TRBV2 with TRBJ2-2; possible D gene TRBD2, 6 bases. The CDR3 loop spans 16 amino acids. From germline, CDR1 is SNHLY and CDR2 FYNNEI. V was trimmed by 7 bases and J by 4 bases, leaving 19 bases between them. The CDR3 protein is CASNGGGGFGTGELFF. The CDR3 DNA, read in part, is TGTGCCAGCAACGGGGGTGGGGGATTTGGCACCGGGGAG.

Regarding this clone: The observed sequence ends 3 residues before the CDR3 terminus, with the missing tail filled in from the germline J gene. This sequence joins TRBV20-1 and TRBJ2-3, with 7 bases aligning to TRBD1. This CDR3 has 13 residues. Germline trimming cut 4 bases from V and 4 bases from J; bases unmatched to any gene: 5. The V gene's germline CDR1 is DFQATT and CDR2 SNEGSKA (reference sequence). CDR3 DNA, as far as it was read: TGCAGTGCTAAGGGGGCGCATGCAGATACG. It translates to CSAKGAHADT. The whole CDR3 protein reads CSAKGAHADTQYF.

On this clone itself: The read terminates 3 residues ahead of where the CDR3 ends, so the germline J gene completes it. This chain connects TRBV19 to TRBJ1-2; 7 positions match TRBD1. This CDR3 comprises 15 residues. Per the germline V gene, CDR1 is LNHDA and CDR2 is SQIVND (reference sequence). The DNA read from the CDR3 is TGTGCCAGTAGTGCCCAAAACAGGGGCGGAGATACC. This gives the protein CASSAQNRGGDT. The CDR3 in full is CASSAQNRGGDTYTF.

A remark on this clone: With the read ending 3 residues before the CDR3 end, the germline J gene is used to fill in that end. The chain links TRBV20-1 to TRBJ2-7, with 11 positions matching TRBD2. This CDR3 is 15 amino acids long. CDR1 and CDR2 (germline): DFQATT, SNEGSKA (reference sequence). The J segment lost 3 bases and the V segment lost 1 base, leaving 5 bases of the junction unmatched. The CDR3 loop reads CSARGRTSGLYEQYF. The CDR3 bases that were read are TGCAGTGCTAGAGGGAGGACTAGCGGGCTCTACGAG.

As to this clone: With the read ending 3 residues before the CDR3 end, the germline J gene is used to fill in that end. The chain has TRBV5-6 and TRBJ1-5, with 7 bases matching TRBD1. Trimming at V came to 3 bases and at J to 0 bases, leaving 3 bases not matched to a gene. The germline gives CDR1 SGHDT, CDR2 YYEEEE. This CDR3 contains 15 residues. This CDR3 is CASSWGQNSNQPQHF. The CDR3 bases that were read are TGTGCCAGCAGCTGGGGACAGAATAGCAATCAGCCC.

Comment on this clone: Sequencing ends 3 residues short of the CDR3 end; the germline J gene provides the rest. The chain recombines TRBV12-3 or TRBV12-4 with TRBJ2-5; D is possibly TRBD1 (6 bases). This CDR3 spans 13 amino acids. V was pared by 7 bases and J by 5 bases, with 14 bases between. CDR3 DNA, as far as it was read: TGTGCCAGCACACTAGGGGGTCTGGAGACC. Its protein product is CASTLGGLET. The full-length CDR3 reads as CASTLGGLETQYF.

The DNA read from the CDR3 is TGCGCCAGCAGCTCAGGACTATTTGAAAAA. Encoded protein: CASSSGLFEK. In full, the CDR3 reads CASSSGLFEKLFF. The rearrangement uses TRBV5-1 and TRBJ1-4, with unresolved D. The read falls 3 residues short of the CDR3 end, and the missing part is taken from the germline J gene. Germline CDR1 reads SGHRS; CDR2 reads YFSETQ. The V end lost 3 bases, the J end lost 7 bases, and 10 bases lay between the germline ends. CDR3 length: 13 residues. The full variable domain, in which reference TRBV5-1 and TRBJ1-4 provide the parts outside the CDR3, is KAGVTQTPRYLIKTRGQQVTLSCSPISGHRSVSWYQQTPGQGLQFLFEYFSETQRNKGNFPGRFSGRQFSNSRSEMNVSTLELGDSALYLCASSSGLFEKLFFGSGTQLSVL.

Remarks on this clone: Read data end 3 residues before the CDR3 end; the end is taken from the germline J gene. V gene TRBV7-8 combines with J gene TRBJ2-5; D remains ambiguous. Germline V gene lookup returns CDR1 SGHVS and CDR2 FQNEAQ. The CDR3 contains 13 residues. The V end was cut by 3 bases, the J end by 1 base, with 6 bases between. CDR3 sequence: CASSLRLQETQYF. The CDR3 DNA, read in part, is TGTGCCAGCAGCTTGAGGCTCCAAGAGACC.

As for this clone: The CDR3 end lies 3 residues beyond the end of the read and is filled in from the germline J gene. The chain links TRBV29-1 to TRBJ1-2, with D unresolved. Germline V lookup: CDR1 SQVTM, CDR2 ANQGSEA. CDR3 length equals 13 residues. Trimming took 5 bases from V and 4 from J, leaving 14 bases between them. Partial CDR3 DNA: TGCAGCGTTCTGAGACACAACCTCTATGGC. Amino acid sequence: CSVLRHNLYG. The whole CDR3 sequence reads CSVLRHNLYGYTF.